The 24 T cell receptor beta chains listed next were all sequenced from one sample in a study of cytomegalovirus exposure and HLA in healthy donors (dated by TCRdb to about 2017). Libraries were built with the immunoSEQ multiplex PCR assay. The multiplex PCR relied on a mix of 60 forward primers for TCR Vbeta segments and 13 reverse primers for TCR Jbeta segments. The immuneACCESS repertoire file appears here via TCRdb, limited to in-frame rearrangements. These files lack a portion of the clones; in checked studies, under half of the deficit traces to unresolved V genes, and the cause of the others is not known. Across this sample there are 75,000 to 90,000 clones, with roughly 9.1% seen only once. Of the sample, approximately 23% falls within the top ten clones. The specimen was PBMCs. Receptors were obtained from a man aged 55 to 70 in good health and CMV-seropositive.

In its sample, this clone was seen a few times. This rearrangement joins TRBV28 to TRBJ2-2; 9 bases match TRBD1. Trimming took 6 bases from V and 5 from J; bases not matched to a gene: 4. Germline-derived CDR1 and CDR2 are MDHEN and SYDVKM. CDR3 length: 14 residues. Here the CDR3 reads CASSRTGVTGELFF. In DNA form, the CDR3 reads TGTGCCAGCAGCCGGACAGGGGTGACCGGGGAGCTGTTTTTT.

This clone was observed at least ten times. The chain is built from TRBV4-1 and TRBJ2-3; maybe TRBD2 (6 bases). The V gene's germline CDR1 is MGHRA and CDR2 YSYEKL. This CDR3 is 17 amino acids long. Trimming removed 1 base from V and 0 bases from J, with 14 bases in between. CDR3 nucleotides: TGCGCCAGCAGCCAAGCCCCTCTAGCGACTAGCACAGATACGCAGTATTTT. Residues: CASSQAPLATSTDTQYF.

The V gene is TRBV6-5, the J gene TRBJ1-6; D call uncertain. The V gene's germline CDR1 is MNHEY and CDR2 SVGAGI. Trimming took 4 bases from V and 7 from J, leaving 11 bases between them. The CDR3 loop spans 14 amino acids. The chain's CDR3 is CASSSGVGNSPLHF. The DNA of the CDR3 is TGTGCCAGCAGTTCCGGGGTAGGGAATTCACCCCTCCACTTT.

The CDR3 nucleotides are TGTGCCAGCATCCCCCCGGAGGGTACTGAAGCTTTCTTT. Encoded protein: CASIPPEGTEAFF. V is TRBV6-5 and J is TRBJ1-1; D is unclear. The CDR3 is made up of 13 amino acids. Germline CDR1 is MNHEY and CDR2 is SVGAGI. V lost 7 bases to trimming and J lost 5 bases, with 14 bases between them.

This clone was detected a few times. V is TRBV19 and J is TRBJ1-1, with D perhaps TRBD1 (6 bases). V lost 5 bases and J lost 3, with 10 bases in between. The CDR3 has 13 residues. CDR1 LNHDA and CDR2 SQIVND come from the germline V gene (reference sequence). CDR3 loop: CASSGRGYTEAFF. The DNA of the CDR3 is TGTGCCAGTAGTGGGAGGGGGTACACTGAAGCTTTCTTT. Full variable domain (remainder filled in from reference TRBV19 and TRBJ1-1): DGGITQSPKYLFRKEGQNVTLSCEQNLNHDAMYWYRQDPGQGLRLIYYSQIVNDFQKGDIAEGYSVSREKKESFPLTVTSAQKNPTAFYLCASSGRGYTEAFFGQGTRLTVV.

This chain joins TRBV14 and TRBJ1-4; no reliable D call. In germline, CDR1 is SGHDN, CDR2 FVKESK. The CDR3 runs to 16 residues. Trimming pared 1 base from V and 0 bases from J, leaving 9 bases between. CDR3 in amino acids: CASSQGRAATNEKLFF. In DNA, the CDR3 is TGTGCCAGCAGCCAAGGGAGGGCTGCAACTAATGAAAAACTGTTTTTT. The entire variable domain, with the rest obtained from reference TRBV14 and TRBJ1-4, is as follows: EAGVTQFPSHSVIEKGQTVTLRCDPISGHDNLYWYRRVMGKEIKFLLHFVKESKQDESGMPNNRFLAERTGGTYSTLKVQPAELEDSGVYFCASSQGRAATNEKLFFGSGTQLSVL.

The gene calls are TRBV14 and TRBJ2-4; possible D gene TRBD2, 7 bases. The CDR3 has 14 amino acids. Germline lookup yields CDR1 SGHDN and CDR2 FVKESK. V dropped 8 bases and J dropped 8 bases, with 19 bases sitting between them. The CDR3 DNA follows: TGTGCCAGCCGGGGGGCCTTGGCGGTTGACATTCAGTACTTC. This codes for CASRGALAVDIQYF.

V usage is TRBV18 and J usage is TRBJ2-1, with 8 bases that match TRBD1. V trimming: 4 bases; J trimming: 5 bases; junction bases outside the gene matches: 4. The CDR3 is 14 amino acids. Germline V lookup: CDR1 KGHSH, CDR2 LQKENI. CDR3 coding DNA: TGTGCCAGCTCACTCCGACAGGGGAACAATGAGCAGTTCTTC. The encoded protein is CASSLRQGNNEQFF.

As concerns this clone: The sample carries other DNA sequences with the same CDR3. The rearrangement joins TRBV9 to TRBJ2-5, with TRBD2 matching 7 bases. From germline, CDR1 is SGDLS and CDR2 YYNGEE. This CDR3 contains 17 residues. J gave up 4 bases and V 4 bases, and 16 bases lay outside the gene matches. The CDR3 protein is CASSSRFSGPGGETQYF. For the CDR3, the DNA is TGTGCCAGCAGCTCCCGGTTTAGCGGGCCCGGTGGAGAGACCCAGTACTTC.

V usage is TRBV28 and J usage is TRBJ1-6, with 9 bases identical to TRBD1. The CDR3 runs 15 residues. The V segment lost 5 bases and the J segment 11 bases; nucleotides outside the gene matches: 10. Germline CDR1 reads MDHEN; CDR2 reads SYDVKM. The CDR3 protein is CASSTPGTGLPPLHF. Written as DNA, the CDR3 is TGTGCCAGCAGTACTCCCGGGACAGGGCTTCCACCCCTCCACTTT.

The sample holds a few counts of this clone. The chain recombines TRBV28 with TRBJ2-7, with TRBD1 identical over 9 bases. Germline CDR1 reads MDHEN; CDR2 reads SYDVKM. J lost 3 bases, V lost 7 bases, and 7 bases had no gene match. The CDR3 contains 14 residues. Here the CDR3 reads CASTSGTGYYEQYV. CDR3 DNA: TGTGCCAGCACTTCCGGGACAGGGTACTACGAGCAGTACGTC.

The chain employs TRBV28 and TRBJ1-4; tentative D call: TRBD1 (5 bases). CDR1 is MDHEN, CDR2 SYDVKM, per germline. The CDR3 runs 15 residues. The ends were cut back, 6 bases at V and 3 bases at J, with 14 bases in the middle. The CDR3, as DNA: TGTGCCAGCAGGCGCATGGGGGGAGCTAATGAAAAACTGTTTTTT. This sequence encodes CASRRMGGANEKLFF. Filled out from reference TRBV28 and TRBJ1-4, the complete variable domain reads DVKVTQSSRYLVKRTGEKVFLECVQDMDHENMFWYRQDPGLGLRLIYFSYDVKMKEKGDIPEGYSVSREKKERFSLILESASTNQTSMYLCASRRMGGANEKLFFGSGTQLSVL.

This clone was observed a handful of times. This CDR3 reads CASSPEGFIGELFF. In nucleotides, the CDR3 is TGTGCCAGCTCACCAGAGGGATTTATCGGGGAGCTGTTTTTT. The chain carries TRBV18 and TRBJ2-2, with D possibly matching TRBD2 (5 bases). With 2 bases removed from V and 7 bases from J, the gap between germline ends came to 11 bases. Germline V gene data show CDR1 as KGHSH and CDR2 as LQKENI. The CDR3 sequence is 14 residues long.

V is TRBV7-9 and J is TRBJ2-7; TRBD2 is a possible D gene (6 bases). Germline CDR1 is SEHNR and CDR2 is FQNEAQ (reference sequence). Deletions cut 5 bases from V and 3 bases from J, with 11 bases between. This CDR3 has 13 amino acids. CDR3 amino acids: CASSPQGGYEQYV. CDR3 DNA sequence: TGTGCCAGCAGCCCGCAGGGAGGCTACGAGCAGTACGTC.

V is TRBV6-5 and J is TRBJ2-2, with a weak D call TRBD1 (5 bases). V lost 4 bases, J lost 4 bases, and 16 bases lay in between. The length of the CDR3 is 16 residues. Germline loops: CDR1 MNHEY, CDR2 SVGAGI. The CDR3 sequence is CASSSGYGAATGELFF. The CDR3 DNA follows: TGTGCCAGCAGTTCGGGTTATGGGGCGGCCACCGGGGAGCTGTTTTTT.

This clone was seen a few times. This chain joins TRBV11-2 and TRBJ2-7; D unresolved. Germline values: CDR1 SGHAT, CDR2 FQNNGV. The CDR3 is 14 amino acids. V dropped 1 base and J dropped 0 bases, with 7 bases sitting between them. In nucleotides, the CDR3 is TGTGCCAGCAGCTTAGTTAGCAGCTCCTACGAGCAGTACGTC. Translating gives CASSLVSSSYEQYV.

This chain uses TRBV28 with TRBJ2-2; D is perhaps TRBD2 (5 bases). This CDR3 spans 14 amino acids. V was trimmed by 6 bases and J by 7 bases, leaving 15 bases between them. Germline loops: CDR1 MDHEN, CDR2 SYDVKM. The CDR3 protein is CASRPDRAGGELFF. The CDR3 coding sequence is TGTGCCAGCAGGCCTGATAGGGCGGGCGGGGAGCTGTTTTTT. Full variable domain (remainder filled in from reference TRBV28 and TRBJ2-2): DVKVTQSSRYLVKRTGEKVFLECVQDMDHENMFWYRQDPGLGLRLIYFSYDVKMKEKGDIPEGYSVSREKKERFSLILESASTNQTSMYLCASRPDRAGGELFFGEGSRLTVL.

The chain recombines TRBV30 with TRBJ1-4; possible D gene TRBD1, 5 bases. This CDR3 has 14 residues. Germline V gives CDR1 GTSNPN, CDR2 SVGIG (reference sequence). Trimming pared 6 bases from V and 0 bases from J, leaving 11 bases between. In DNA form, the CDR3 reads TGTGCCTGTCAAAAGGGGACAACTAATGAAAAACTGTTTTTT. Translating it yields CACQKGTTNEKLFF.

This clone occurred a few times. The gene calls are TRBV29-1 and TRBJ2-1, with 7 bases lining up with TRBD2. Trimming cost V 4 bases and J 4 bases; bases outside gene matches: 4. The CDR3 is 13 amino acids. The germline V gene encodes CDR1 SQVTM and CDR2 ANQGSEA. CDR3 coding DNA: TGCAGCGTTGGGCGGGAGAGATACAATGAGCAGTTCTTC. Translating gives CSVGRERYNEQFF.

This chain uses TRBV14 with TRBJ2-5; D is unclear. Germline V gene data show CDR1 as SGHDN and CDR2 as FVKESK. CDR3 length: 12 residues. The V end lost 3 bases, the J end lost 5 bases, and 7 bases lay between the germline ends. This CDR3 is CASSQIRETQYF. For the CDR3, the DNA is TGTGCCAGCAGCCAGATCCGGGAGACCCAGTACTTC.

J is TRBJ1-2 and V is TRBV6-5; D is possibly TRBD1 (6 bases). Germline V gives CDR1 MNHEY, CDR2 SVGAGI. V was trimmed by 6 bases and J by 4 bases, leaving 9 bases between them. The CDR3 totals 12 residues. The CDR3 region is CASRDSVYGYTF. The DNA for the CDR3 is TGTGCCAGCAGGGACAGCGTCTATGGCTACACCTTC.

This clone showed up just a few times. The chain uses TRBV4-1 and TRBJ1-1; 9 positions match TRBD1. The CDR3 covers 14 residues. J gave up 7 bases and V 3 bases, and 6 bases lay outside the gene matches. Germline assignment: CDR1 MGHRA and CDR2 YSYEKL. The CDR3 loop reads CASSQGDRGGEAFF. CDR3 DNA sequence: TGCGCCAGCAGCCAGGGCGACAGGGGGGGTGAAGCTTTCTTT.

This chain connects TRBV5-6 to TRBJ2-7; 11 bases line up with TRBD2. Germline V gene lookup returns CDR1 SGHDT and CDR2 YYEEEE. This CDR3 has 16 residues. Losses at the gene ends were 0 bases for V and 4 bases for J; bases not matched to a gene: 6. CDR3 sequence: CASSLEGTSGIYEQYF. Here the CDR3 DNA reads TGTGCCAGCAGCTTGGAGGGGACTAGCGGAATATACGAGCAGTACTTC.

The chain carries TRBV6-1 and TRBJ1-3; D gene unclear. Germline values: CDR1 MNHNS, CDR2 SASEGT. The CDR3 loop spans 15 amino acids. The CDR3 sequence is CGILSLGSFGNTIYF. As DNA, the CDR3 is TGTGGCATACTCAGCCTGGGCTCTTTTGGAAACACCATATATTTT.